The clone carrying this TCR beta chain was seen a few times. Its antigen is undetermined. The PCR made use of 60 Vbeta and 13 Jbeta primers. Profiled with immunoSEQ multiplex PCR; TCRdb holds only in-frame clones, not every one. The sample lists about 130,000 clones, 60% to 80% occurring once. The data derive from a study of cytomegalovirus exposure and HLA in healthy donors. On the study more broadly: Early release data held tens of millions of unique TCRs from HLA-typed donors.

This CDR3 is built from 14 residues. Germline V gene lookup returns CDR1 SGHAT and CDR2 FQNNGV. V dropped 3 bases and J dropped 4; count of bases not matched to a gene: 3. The study's findings and limits: Later analysis identified a missense DCLRE1C variant that was linked to TCR beta V- and J-gene trimming.

Sequencing used PBMCs. The clonotype was recovered from a man under 40 in good health and CMV-seronegative. The chain carries TRBV11-2 and TRBJ2-4; TRBD2 matches 7 bases. This CDR3 reads CASSFGGGKNIQYF. DNA for the CDR3: TGTGCCAGCAGCTTTGGGGGGGGGAAAAACATTCAGTACTTC.